A single sample gave rise to the 3 T cell receptor beta chains below, sequenced in a study of beta chain features in type 1 diabetes. Study results and limitations: Shortening of TCRB CDR3s, moderate but significant, appeared in all four CD4+ subsets of Type 1 diabetes patients.

Reverse transcription of all isolated RNA meant that expressed TCRB transcripts were sequenced. The assay was immunoSEQ multiplex PCR, and TCRdb's table has in-frame clones only and misses some. The sample has about 150,000 clones, approximately 10% seen once. Their target antigens are unknown. Sequenced material: central memory CD4+ T cells from blood. All receptors derive from a man younger than 45 with type 1 diabetes.

The J gene is TRBJ1-5, the V gene TRBV1. TRBV1 is designated a pseudogene. This CDR3 has 19 residues. CDR3 amino acids: CTSSQKYIHSSGSNQPQHF. The DNA of the CDR3 is TGCACCAGCAGCCAAAAATACATACACAGTTCGGGGAGCAATCAGCCCCAGCATTTT.

The genes are TRBV7-2 and TRBJ2-1, with TRBD1 matching 8 bases. In germline, CDR1 is SGHTA, CDR2 FQGNSA. The V gene end was trimmed by 3 bases and the J gene end by 12 bases; junction bases not matched to a gene: 7. The CDR3 is 13 residues long. DNA for the CDR3: TGTGCCAGCAGCTTCGAGGGGACAGGTCGGCAGTTCTTC. Translated: CASSFEGTGRQFF.

This clone showed up just a few times. V and J are TRBV7-9 and TRBJ2-1, with TRBD2 matching over 9 bases. This CDR3 has 14 amino acids. Germline CDR1 reads SEHNR; CDR2 reads FQNEAQ (reference sequence). The ends lost 2 bases at V and 7 bases at J; junction bases unmatched: 3. CDR3 coding DNA: TGTGCCAGCAGCTTACACGCGGGAGGGAATGAGCAGTTCTTC. Its protein is CASSLHAGGNEQFF.